Following are 5 T cell receptor beta chains from one sample sequenced in a study of blood T cell repertoires in COVID-19. Profiled with immunoSEQ multiplex PCR; TCRdb holds only in-frame clones, not every one. This table holds more than 70,000 clones, 86% found once. Sequenced input: peripheral blood. These receptor sequences come from a woman at least 80 years old with acute or convalescent COVID-19.

This chain connects TRBV5-1 to TRBJ2-7; no clear D. Germline V gene lookup returns CDR1 SGHRS and CDR2 YFSETQ. Trimming shortened V by 1 base and J by 6 bases, and 8 bases separated the two germline ends. This CDR3 comprises 12 residues. Here the CDR3 reads CASSLLGAEQYF. Written as DNA, the CDR3 is TGCGCCAGCAGCTTGCTGGGCGCCGAGCAGTACTTC.

CDR3 region: CAWSLTGAGEKLFF. CDR3 DNA: TGTGCCTGGAGTCTGACAGGGGCAGGGGAAAAACTGTTTTTT. V usage is TRBV30 and J usage is TRBJ1-4; 8 positions agree with TRBD1. The CDR3 contains 14 residues. Trimming took 2 bases from V and 8 from J; bases not matched to a gene: 7. The V gene's germline CDR1 is GTSNPN and CDR2 SVGIG (reference sequence).

The chain uses TRBV6-5 and TRBJ1-3, with D possibly matching TRBD1 (6 bases). The germline gives CDR1 MNHEY, CDR2 SVGAGI. The V gene lost 2 bases and the J gene lost 7 bases, with 15 bases spanning the gap. This CDR3 contains 15 residues. The CDR3, as DNA: TGTGCCAGCAGTTACCGCCGGGGGGCGAGCAACACCATATATTTT. Translation: CASSYRRGASNTIYF.

This clone was seen only once. The genes are TRBV3-1 (or the pseudogene TRBV3-2) and TRBJ2-7; 7 bases fit TRBD2. This CDR3 has 19 amino acids. Per the germline V gene, CDR1 is LGHDT and CDR2 is YNNKEL (reference sequence). V shed 2 bases and J 3 bases; nucleotides not matched to a gene: 19. The CDR3 nucleotides read TGTGCCAGCAGCCAACTTGGGGGGGTTGAGTGGGAGGGGAACTACGAGCAGTACTTC. As protein: CASSQLGGVEWEGNYEQYF.

The chain uses TRBV5-1 and TRBJ2-7; possible D gene TRBD2, 6 bases. V lost 4 bases and J lost 2, with 16 bases in between. Looked up from germline, CDR1 is SGHRS and CDR2 is YFSETQ. This CDR3 contains 15 residues. CDR3 bases: TGCGCCAGCAGCCCCCTCCGGGGGAGCGCCTACGAGCAGTACTTC. It specifies CASSPLRGSAYEQYF.